This T cell receptor beta chain was recovered during a study of cytomegalovirus exposure and HLA in healthy donors. Broader study findings: Roughly uniform sequencing depth across donors was assumed, possibly incorrectly. For most subjects, TCR beta sequences were reported to predict HLA-A and HLA-B alleles with accuracy.

60 Vbeta and 13 Jbeta primers were used in PCR. The table came from immunoSEQ multiplex PCR; TCRdb's copy has only in-frame clones and leaves some out. The sample holds 150,000 to 200,000 clones, 70% to 90% seen once. Note on this clone: The antigen remains undetermined.

Looked up from germline, CDR1 is MNHEY and CDR2 is SVGAGI. The CDR3 is 16 amino acids. V dropped 3 bases and J dropped 5 bases, with 20 bases sitting between them. Sequencing used PBMCs. The chain employs TRBV6-5 and TRBJ2-7, with D perhaps TRBD2 (5 bases). The origin of this receptor is a woman under 30 in good health and CMV-seronegative. The CDR3 DNA sequence: TGTGCCAGCAGTTATCTTCGGGGTCCTGGAGAGAACGAGCAGTACTTC. This encodes CASSYLRGPGENEQYF.